The 25 T cell receptor beta chains below come from one sample, sequenced in a study of T cells in Graves' hyperthyroidism and ophthalmopathy. There were TCR beta CDR3 regions amplified from RNA transcripts. An initial round of RT-PCR targeting the TCR CDR3 relied on the HTBI primer set. TCRdb itself ran the multiplex PCR reads through MiXCR, one entry per CDR3 protein. The table lists 610,000 or so distinct CDR3 sequences, roughly 50% of them singletons. Sequencing used peripheral blood or thyroid tissue (not recorded which). Every receptor here comes from a young woman with Graves' hyperthyroidism.

J is TRBJ2-1 and V is TRBV7-3, with D unresolved. V was shortened by 3 bases and J by 3 bases, with 18 bases between the two germline ends. The V gene's germline CDR1 is SGHTA and CDR2 FQGTGA. This CDR3 has 17 residues. The chain's CDR3 is CASSFGTGRLDYNEQFF. The CDR3 coding sequence is TGTGCCAGCAGCTTTGGAACGGGTAGGCTTGACTACAATGAGCAGTTCTTC.

This clonotype showed up many times. The rearrangement joins TRBV9 to TRBJ1-2; 7 bases align to TRBD1. V lost 0 bases and J lost 8; bases outside the gene matches: 7. Germline values: CDR1 SGDLS, CDR2 YYNGEE. The CDR3 is 14 amino acids. The CDR3 loop reads CASSVEGRGAGYTF. The CDR3 DNA reads as TGTGCCAGCAGCGTAGAAGGCAGGGGGGCCGGCTACACCTTC.

This clonotype was seen only a few times. V gene TRBV27 combines with J gene TRBJ2-7, with 7 bases that match TRBD2. V was pared by 3 bases and J by 2 bases, with 10 bases of the junction left unmatched. CDR3 length equals 16 residues. Germline values: CDR1 MNHEY, CDR2 SMNVEV (reference sequence). In DNA, the CDR3 is TGTGCCAGCAGTTTCCTCGCGGGGGAAAAAACCTACGAGCAGTACTTC. The encoded protein is CASSFLAGEKTYEQYF.

This CDR3 is CAIRNSGGEQYF. In nucleotides, the CDR3 is TGTGCCATCAGGAATAGCGGTGGCGAGCAGTACTTC. This chain links TRBV10-3 with TRBJ2-7, with a weak D call TRBD2 (6 bases). There are 12 residues in the CDR3. CDR1 ENHRY and CDR2 SYGVKD come from the germline V gene. V was clipped by 6 bases and J by 6 bases, with 12 bases between them.

At least ten counts were recorded for this clonotype. This chain joins TRBV7-8 and TRBJ2-1; D remains ambiguous. This CDR3 is 15 amino acids long. The V gene lost 4 bases and the J gene lost 0 bases, with 10 bases spanning the gap. Germline V lookup: CDR1 SGHVS, CDR2 FQNEAQ. The CDR3 DNA is TGTGCCAGCAGCTCCTGGTGGAGCTCCTACAATGAGCAGTTCTTC. Protein: CASSSWWSSYNEQFF.

Of note for this clonotype: Since the CDR3 does not end with the conserved phenylalanine or tryptophan, this likely comes from a read error. The DNA is omitted, as the CDR3 cannot be located on it reliably, and the CDR3 follows TCRdb's listing. J is TRBJ1-2 and V is TRBV29-1; TRBD1, as called in the table, went unchecked against the DNA. Germline V lookup: CDR1 SQVTM, CDR2 ANQGSEA. The CDR3 is 13 amino acids long, termini counted. The CDR3 region is CSVAGRQGAGNTI.

The chain uses TRBV4-1 and TRBJ2-2; no clear D gene. The CDR3 consists of 15 residues. Trimming pared 3 bases from V and 1 base from J, leaving 9 bases between. Germline values: CDR1 MGHRA, CDR2 YSYEKL. CDR3 nucleotides: TGCGCCAGCAGCCAGGGATTCAAGAACACCGGGGAGCTGTTTTTT. This codes for CASSQGFKNTGELFF.

J is TRBJ1-6 and V is TRBV2, with 9 nucleotides matching TRBD1. CDR1 and CDR2 from the germline V gene are SNHLY and FYNNEI. J gave up 5 bases and V 5 bases, and 4 bases lay outside the gene matches. The CDR3 has 15 amino acids. This CDR3 reads CASSWDRADNSPLHF. The DNA for the CDR3 is TGTGCCAGCAGTTGGGACAGGGCCGATAATTCACCCCTCCACTTT.

This clonotype has just a few counts. This rearrangement joins TRBV29-1 to TRBJ2-3; the D is unclear. This CDR3 is built from 13 residues. CDR1 and CDR2 from the germline V gene are SQVTM and ANQGSEA. The CDR3 is CSSRARNRDTQYF. CDR3 in DNA: TGCAGTTCCCGGGCGAGGAATAGGGATACGCAGTATTTT.

This clonotype has only a few counts. The gene calls are TRBV24-1 and TRBJ2-3; D uncertain. The CDR3 spans 15 residues. The germline V gene encodes CDR1 KGHDR and CDR2 SFDVKD. V lost 5 bases to trimming and J lost 2 bases, with 13 bases between them. The CDR3 bases are TGTGCCACCAGTGTGGTGGGTCCCCTCACAGATACGCAGTATTTT. Translation: CATSVVGPLTDTQYF.

The rearrangement uses TRBV7-3 and TRBJ1-6; possibly TRBD1 for D (5 bases). Trimming pared 4 bases from V and 4 bases from J, leaving 11 bases between. The CDR3 contains 15 residues. Germline-derived CDR1 and CDR2 are SGHTA and FQGTGA. The CDR3 sequence: CASSSAGGYNSPLHF. CDR3 bases: TGTGCCAGCAGCTCCGCGGGGGGGTATAATTCACCCCTCCACTTT.

This clonotype has at least ten counts. The chain joins TRBV6-2 or TRBV6-3 to TRBJ2-7; 7 nucleotides line up with TRBD1. The CDR3 is 13 residues long. Unmatched junction bases numbered 5, after V lost 7 bases and J lost 2 bases. Germline lookup yields CDR1 MNHEY and CDR2 SVGEGT. The CDR3 region has the DNA TGTGCCAGCAACAGGGGTGGCCCCTACGAGCAGTACTTC. This translates into CASNRGGPYEQYF.

The CDR3 nucleotides are TGCAGTGCTAGAGATACTAGCGGGCGTGGCAATGAGCAGTTCTTC. Translating gives CSARDTSGRGNEQFF. This chain links TRBV20-1 with TRBJ2-1; 9 nucleotides agree with TRBD2. The CDR3 contains 15 residues. The J segment lost 6 bases and the V segment lost 0 bases, leaving 6 bases of the junction unmatched. The germline V gene encodes CDR1 DFQATT and CDR2 SNEGSKA (reference sequence).

Note on this clonotype: It may be a read error: a sequence one base away is much more abundant. The J gene is TRBJ2-7, the V gene TRBV12-3 or TRBV12-4; D ambiguous. The DNA matches TRBJ2-1 better at its end, which makes the J call doubtful. The CDR3 consists of 15 residues. The CDR3 reads CASSPFSRIDNEQFF. In nucleotides, the CDR3 is TGTGCCAGCAGCCCCTTTAGCAGGATAGACAATGAGCAGTTCTTC.

A few counts support this clonotype. V is TRBV7-2 and J is TRBJ1-5; 7 bases are shared with TRBD1. This CDR3 has 16 residues. V lost 0 bases and J lost 6; bases outside the gene matches: 8. CDR1 and CDR2 from the germline V gene are SGHTA and FQGNSA. The CDR3 loop reads CASSLASGQAFQPQHF. The CDR3 DNA reads TGTGCCAGCAGCTTAGCATCAGGACAGGCGTTTCAGCCCCAGCATTTT.

The chain links TRBV5-1 to TRBJ2-3; D possibly matches TRBD1 or TRBD2 (5 bases each). Germline-derived CDR1 and CDR2 are SGHRS and YFSETQ. This CDR3 contains 14 residues. Trimming left V 1 base short and J 5 bases short, with 11 bases between. The CDR3 is CASSLLGVEDTQYF. CDR3 coding DNA: TGCGCCAGCAGCTTGTTGGGGGTTGAAGATACGCAGTATTTT. Supplemented by reference TRBV5-1 and TRBJ2-3, the full variable domain reads KAGVTQTPRYLIKTRGQQVTLSCSPISGHRSVSWYQQTPGQGLQFLFEYFSETQRNKGNFPGRFSGRQFSNSRSEMNVSTLELGDSALYLCASSLLGVEDTQYFGPGTRLTVL.

The rearrangement links TRBV7-8 to TRBJ2-5, with 7 positions matching TRBD1. The germline V gene has CDR1 SGHVS and CDR2 FQNEAQ. This CDR3 is built from 18 residues. J lost 2 bases, V lost 1 base, and 13 bases had no gene match. The CDR3 DNA reads TGTGCCAGCAGCTTAGTGGTTTTACTAACGGGACAGCAAGAGACCCAGTACTTC. It is translated as CASSLVVLLTGQQETQYF.

This rearrangement joins TRBV7-2 to TRBJ2-7; no clear D gene. Trimming took 8 bases from V and 4 from J, leaving 12 bases between them. From germline, CDR1 is SGHTA and CDR2 FQGNSA. The CDR3 runs 12 residues. This CDR3 reads CASPPRGYEQYF. CDR3 nucleotide sequence: TGTGCCAGCCCACCACGAGGTTACGAGCAGTACTTC. Filled out from reference TRBV7-2 and TRBJ2-7, the complete variable domain reads GAGVSQSPSNKVTEKGKDVELRCDPISGHTALYWYRQSLGQGLEFLIYFQGNSAPDKSGLPSDRFSAERTGGSVSTLTIQRTQQEDSAVYLCASPPRGYEQYFGPGTRLTVT.

Comment on this clonotype: At one end, the junction sequence differs from germline, possibly due to a read error. The chain couples TRBV12-3 or TRBV12-4 to TRBJ2-2; TRBD2 agrees at 11 bases. This CDR3 spans 19 amino acids. CDR3 nucleotides: TGTGCCAGCAGTCCTGGGACTAGCGGATTTTGGACGAACACCGGGGAGCCGTTTTTT. Translating gives CASSPGTSGFWTNTGEPFF.

This clonotype was found many times. The chain has TRBV7-2 and TRBJ2-5; TRBD2 might be the D (6 bases). Germline values: CDR1 SGHTA, CDR2 FQGNSA. The CDR3 sequence is 13 residues long. With 4 bases removed from V and 5 bases from J, the gap between germline ends came to 11 bases. The DNA for the CDR3 is TGTGCCAGCAGCTCGTCGGGGGAGGAGACCCAGTACTTC. The encoded protein is CASSSSGEETQYF.

The V gene is TRBV19, the J gene TRBJ2-1; D is unclear. The CDR3 has 12 residues. Trimming took off 2 bases at V and 13 bases at J, with 12 bases between the two ends. Germline CDR1 is LNHDA and CDR2 is SQIVND (reference sequence). CDR3 bases: TGTGCCAGTAGTATAACCAACCACCCACAGTTCTTC. Protein: CASSITNHPQFF.

This clonotype was detected ten times or more. The chain joins TRBV9 to TRBJ2-5, with a possible D match to TRBD2 (5 bases). From germline, CDR1 is SGDLS and CDR2 YYNGEE. The length of the CDR3 is 15 residues. V dropped 0 bases and J dropped 1 base, with 10 bases sitting between them. For the CDR3, the DNA is TGTGCCAGCAGCGTAGGGCCAGCGGTCCAAGAGACCCAGTACTTC. It specifies CASSVGPAVQETQYF.

As to this clonotype: It may be a read error: a sequence one base away is much more abundant. The chain links TRBV5-1 to TRBJ1-1, with 8 bases lining up with TRBD1. V lost 8 bases, J lost 1 base, and 16 bases stayed unmatched. This CDR3 is built from 17 residues. Germline V CDR1 and CDR2: SGHRS, YFSETQ. Here the CDR3 DNA reads TGCGCCAGGAGCCAGTTACCGGGACAGGAGACGAACACTGAAGCTTTCTTT. Translated, it gives CARSQLPGQETNTEAFF.

This clonotype showed up many times. This chain's CDR3 is CASNTGWGSGELFF. The CDR3 nucleotides are TGTGCCAGCAATACAGGGTGGGGTTCCGGGGAGCTGTTTTTT. The genes are TRBV9 and TRBJ2-2; maybe TRBD1 (6 bases). The CDR3 is 14 amino acids. With 6 bases removed from V and 6 bases from J, the gap between germline ends came to 15 bases. Looked up from germline, CDR1 is SGDLS and CDR2 is YYNGEE.

The CDR3: CASSSKREPNEKLFF. The CDR3 region has the DNA TGTGCCAGCAGCTCGAAGCGGGAGCCTAATGAAAAACTGTTTTTT. The V call is TRBV5-4, the J call TRBJ1-4; D ambiguous. Trimming pared 3 bases from V and 3 bases from J, leaving 12 bases between. The germline gives CDR1 SGHNT, CDR2 YYREEE (reference sequence). The CDR3 contains 15 residues.